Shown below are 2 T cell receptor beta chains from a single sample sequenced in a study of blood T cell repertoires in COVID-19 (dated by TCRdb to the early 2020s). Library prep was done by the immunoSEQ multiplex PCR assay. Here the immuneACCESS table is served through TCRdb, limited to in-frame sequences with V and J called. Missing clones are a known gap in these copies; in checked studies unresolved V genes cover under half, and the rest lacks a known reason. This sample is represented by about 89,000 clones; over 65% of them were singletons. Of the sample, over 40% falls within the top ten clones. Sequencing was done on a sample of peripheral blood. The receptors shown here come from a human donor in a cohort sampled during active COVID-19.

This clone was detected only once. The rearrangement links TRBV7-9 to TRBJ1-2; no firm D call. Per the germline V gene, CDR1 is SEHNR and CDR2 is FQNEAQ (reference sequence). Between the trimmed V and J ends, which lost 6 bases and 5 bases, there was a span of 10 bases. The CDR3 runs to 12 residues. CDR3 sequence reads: CASRLREYGYTF. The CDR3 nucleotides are TGTGCCAGCAGATTACGGGAGTATGGCTACACCTTC.

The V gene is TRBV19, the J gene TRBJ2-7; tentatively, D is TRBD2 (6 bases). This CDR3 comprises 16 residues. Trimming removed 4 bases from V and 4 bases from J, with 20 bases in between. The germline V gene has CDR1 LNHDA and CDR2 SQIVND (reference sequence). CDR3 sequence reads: CASSTTPLGGFYEQYF. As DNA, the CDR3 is TGTGCCAGTAGTACCACCCCCCTTGGGGGGTTTTACGAGCAGTACTTC.